This T cell receptor beta chain comes out of a study of blood T cell repertoires in COVID-19. The assay was immunoSEQ multiplex PCR, and TCRdb's table has in-frame clones only and misses some. The table lists 200,000 to 250,000 clones, around four fifths of them singletons. The germline CDR1 and CDR2 sequences are KGHSH and LQKENI. V was shortened by 2 bases and J by 1 base, with 9 bases between the two germline ends. This CDR3 has 15 amino acids. The clonotype comes from a woman aged 55-70 years who had recovered from COVID-19. The sequenced sample was peripheral blood. This chain uses TRBV18 with TRBJ2-1, with D possibly matching TRBD2 (6 bases). The CDR3: CASSPGAGSYNEQFF. For the CDR3, the DNA is TGTGCCAGCTCACCAGGGGCGGGGTCCTACAATGAGCAGTTCTTC. Supplemented by reference TRBV18 and TRBJ2-1, the full variable domain reads NAGVMQNPRHLVRRRGQEARLRCSPMKGHSHVYWYRQLPEEGLKFMVYLQKENIIDESGMPKERFSAEFPKEGPSILRIQQVVRGDSAAYFCASSPGAGSYNEQFFGPGTRLTVL.